The source of this T cell receptor beta chain is a study of blood T cells in healthy people across ages. Together with a sample-barcoded 5' primer, a J-beta primer mix was included in a second PCR lasting about 7 to 12 cycles. Researchers report that a template-switch adaptor with 12 random nucleotides tagged each cDNA molecule. TCRdb re-derived calls from the 5' RACE reads in MiXCR, one entry per CDR3 protein. The data contain roughly 1,800,000 distinct CDR3 sequences, around half of them singletons. There are 15 residues in the CDR3. The germline CDR1 and CDR2 sequences are SGHTA and FQGNSA. The junction had 5 bases not matched to a gene; V was cut back by 1 base and J by 10 bases.

The sequence derives from a woman in her forties in good health. The genes are TRBV7-2 and TRBJ1-6; 9 nucleotides align to TRBD1. The sample comprised blood. This CDR3 is CASSLGGTGFSPLHF. The CDR3 nucleotides are TGTGCCAGCAGCTTAGGAGGGACAGGGTTCTCACCCCTCCACTTT.